This T cell receptor (beta chain) stems from a study of regulatory T cells in long-lasting Graves disease. The sample's time point: newly diagnosed GD, antithyroid drugs for less than 3 months. The authors made the TCR library using RNA they extracted from PBMCs. Construction of the TCR beta libraries employed iRepertoire HTBI primers in conjunction with Arm-PCR of CDR3 regions. MiXCR, run by TCRdb on the multiplex PCR reads, gives a single entry per CDR3 protein. The repertoire holds hundreds of thousands of distinct CDR3 sequences, with 15% as singletons. This clonotype was observed many times. This CDR3 spans 13 amino acids. The germline CDR1 and CDR2 sequences are SEHNR and FQNEAQ (reference sequence). V gave up 3 bases and J gave up 2 bases, with 6 bases separating them. The same data also contributed to another study, on T cells in Graves' hyperthyroidism and ophthalmopathy.

The rearrangement joins TRBV7-9 to TRBJ2-3; no clear D. This TCR was recovered from a woman between 40 and 55 years old with Graves disease. The material sequenced was peripheral blood mononuclear cells (PBMCs), taken at new diagnosis, from a patient treated with antithyroid drugs. For the CDR3, the DNA is TGTGCCAGCAGCTTTTTCTCCACAGATACGCAGTATTTT. This sequence encodes CASSFFSTDTQYF.